The 15 T cell receptor beta chains listed next were all sequenced from one sample in a study of blood T cell repertoires in COVID-19. The table came from immunoSEQ multiplex PCR; TCRdb's copy has only in-frame clones and leaves some out. The repertoire has tens of thousands of clones, about nine tenths of them found once; the top ten carry about 3.7%. Sample: peripheral blood. The source of these receptors is a woman in her 70s with acute or convalescent COVID-19.

J is TRBJ1-4 and V is TRBV5-5, with 7 bases matching TRBD1. Germline assignment: CDR1 SGHKS and CDR2 YYEKEE (reference sequence). The CDR3 contains 16 residues. J gave up 4 bases and V 4 bases, and 10 bases lay outside the gene matches. CDR3 sequence reads: CASSTGTGANNEKLFF. CDR3 DNA: TGTGCCAGCAGCACGGGAACAGGGGCGAATAATGAAAAACTGTTTTTT.

V usage is TRBV5-4 and J usage is TRBJ1-2, with 8 nucleotides matching TRBD1. Losses at the gene ends were 4 bases for V and 6 bases for J; bases not matched to a gene: 11. Per germline, CDR1 SGHNT and CDR2 YYREEE (reference sequence). This CDR3 comprises 15 residues. Here the CDR3 reads CASSPGTGPLDGYTF. In DNA, the CDR3 is TGTGCCAGCAGCCCCGGGACAGGTCCTCTCGATGGCTACACCTTC. The complete variable domain, with remaining parts taken from reference TRBV5-4 and TRBJ1-2, reads ETGVTQSPTHLIKTRGQQVTLRCSSQSGHNTVSWYQQALGQGPQFIFQYYREEENGRGNFPPRFSGLQFPNYSSELNVNALELDDSALYLCASSPGTGPLDGYTFGSGTRLTVV.

The rearrangement uses TRBV2 and TRBJ2-1; D possibly corresponds to TRBD1 (5 bases). Germline CDR1 and CDR2: SNHLY and FYNNEI. The CDR3 has 13 amino acids. The ends were cut back, 6 bases at V and 9 bases at J, with 15 bases in the middle. The CDR3 DNA reads as TGTGCCAGCAGGAAGGGCCAGGGTGTTGAGCAGTTCTTC. It codes for CASRKGQGVEQFF.

The chain has TRBV18 and TRBJ1-6, with 8 positions matching TRBD1. This CDR3 has 15 residues. With V trimmed by 1 base and J by 9 bases, 5 bases remained unmatched. Per the germline V gene, CDR1 is KGHSH and CDR2 is LQKENI. This CDR3 reads CASSPLTGDISPLHF. Written as DNA, the CDR3 is TGTGCCAGCTCACCACTGACAGGGGATATTTCACCCCTCCACTTT. Complete variable domain (other parts from reference TRBV18 and TRBJ1-6): NAGVMQNPRHLVRRRGQEARLRCSPMKGHSHVYWYRQLPEEGLKFMVYLQKENIIDESGMPKERFSAEFPKEGPSILRIQQVVRGDSAAYFCASSPLTGDISPLHFGNGTRLTVT.

This chain connects TRBV6-1 to TRBJ2-1; a weak D match, TRBD2 (6 bases). The CDR3 loop spans 17 amino acids. Trimming pared 4 bases from V and 3 bases from J, leaving 19 bases between. From germline, CDR1 is MNHNS and CDR2 SASEGT. CDR3 protein: CASSVGPLGGLYNEQFF. The CDR3 coding sequence is TGTGCCAGCAGTGTAGGCCCCCTTGGAGGGCTCTACAATGAGCAGTTCTTC.

The V call is TRBV2, the J call TRBJ2-7, with TRBD1 matching over 11 bases. Losses at the gene ends were 8 bases for V and 6 bases for J; bases not matched to a gene: 12. This CDR3 has 15 amino acids. Germline V CDR1 and CDR2: SNHLY, FYNNEI. The CDR3 loop reads CASEASGQGGREQYF. The CDR3, as DNA: TGTGCCAGCGAAGCCTCGGGACAGGGGGGGCGCGAGCAGTACTTC.

As regards this clone: Germline and junction disagree at one end, which may indicate a read error. J is TRBJ2-7 and V is TRBV28; TRBD2 matches 11 bases. CDR1 is MDHEN and CDR2 is SYDVKM in the germline V gene. CDR3 length: 13 amino acids. CDR3 loop: CASSPRTLAGVLF. The CDR3 coding sequence is TGTGCCAGCAGCCCCCGCACACTAGCGGGAGTCCTTTTC.

This clone was found a few times. V usage is TRBV27 and J usage is TRBJ2-1; 10 positions match TRBD1. The V and J ends lost 8 bases and 5 bases, in that order; junction bases with no gene match: 6. Germline V gives CDR1 MNHEY, CDR2 SMNVEV (reference sequence). The CDR3 totals 14 residues. The chain's CDR3 is CASVDRGLNNEQFF. For the CDR3, the DNA is TGTGCCAGCGTAGACAGGGGGCTGAACAATGAGCAGTTCTTC.

V usage is TRBV25-1 and J usage is TRBJ1-2; TRBD1 matches at 11 bases. Trimming cost V 0 bases and J 4 bases; bases outside gene matches: 7. Looked up from germline, CDR1 is MGHDK and CDR2 is SYGVNS. The CDR3 has 17 residues. CDR3 sequence reads: CASSEYLDRGLTYGYTF. The DNA for the CDR3 is TGTGCCAGCAGTGAATACCTGGACAGGGGGCTTACCTATGGCTACACCTTC.

This chain's CDR3 is CATSVTGANYGYTF. The CDR3 DNA follows: TGTGCCACCAGCGTAACAGGGGCTAACTATGGCTACACCTTC. This chain uses TRBV15 with TRBJ1-2, with 7 bases that match TRBD1. The germline gives CDR1 LNHNV, CDR2 YYDKDF (reference sequence). The length of the CDR3 is 14 residues. With 5 bases clipped from V and 0 bases from J, the junction kept 3 bases outside the gene matches.

The chain links TRBV5-6 to TRBJ1-5; TRBD1 matches at 8 bases. V shed 1 base, J shed 3 bases, and the junction held 6 bases outside the gene matches. The CDR3 length is 16 residues. CDR1 is SGHDT and CDR2 is YYEEEE in the germline V gene. The CDR3 nucleotides read TGTGCCAGCAGCTTGATAGGGGACAGGTCCAATCAGCCCCAGCATTTT. It codes for CASSLIGDRSNQPQHF. The whole variable domain, remainder taken from reference TRBV5-6 and TRBJ1-5, is DAGVTQSPTHLIKTRGQQVTLRCSPKSGHDTVSWYQQALGQGPQFIFQYYEEEERQRGNFPDRFSGHQFPNYSSELNVNALLLGDSALYLCASSLIGDRSNQPQHFGDGTRLSIL.

The V call is TRBV29-1, the J call TRBJ2-1; 10 nucleotides match TRBD1. The CDR3 is 17 residues long. CDR1 and CDR2 (germline): SQVTM, ANQGSEA. V was pared by 0 bases and J by 3 bases, with 8 bases of the junction left unmatched. The chain's CDR3 is CSVEEGGDRGLYNEQFF. The DNA of the CDR3 is TGCAGCGTTGAAGAGGGCGGAGACAGGGGGCTCTACAATGAGCAGTTCTTC.

The V and J genes are TRBV14 and TRBJ2-1, with 8 bases fitting TRBD2. Trimming at V came to 1 base and at J to 2 bases, leaving 10 bases not matched to a gene. The CDR3 loop spans 18 amino acids. Germline V gene lookup returns CDR1 SGHDN and CDR2 FVKESK. DNA for the CDR3: TGTGCCAGCAGCCAAGTGTCTCACTTTAGCGGGACCTACAATGAGCAGTTCTTC. This encodes CASSQVSHFSGTYNEQFF.

This chain connects TRBV19 to TRBJ1-5; D uncertain. Germline V gene data show CDR1 as LNHDA and CDR2 as SQIVND (reference sequence). Trimming left V 6 bases short and J 1 base short, with 10 bases between. The CDR3 extends over 14 amino acids. The CDR3 DNA is TGTGCCAGTAGCCTTTCTACCAGCAATCAGCCCCAGCATTTT. Encoded protein: CASSLSTSNQPQHF.

J is TRBJ1-5 and V is TRBV6-5; no reliable D call. The ends were cut back, 7 bases at V and 6 bases at J, with 22 bases in the middle. The germline V gene encodes CDR1 MNHEY and CDR2 SVGAGI. The CDR3 has 16 residues. CDR3 nucleotide sequence: TGTGCCAGCACTTTCTCCCTCCGAACCGGGGTTCAGCCCCAGCATTTT. Amino acid sequence: CASTFSLRTGVQPQHF.